The present T cell receptor beta chain was sequenced within a study of blood T cell repertoires in COVID-19. Clones were read by immunoSEQ multiplex PCR, and TCRdb kept only the in-frame ones, dropping some. The sample holds 200,000 to 300,000 clones, about nine tenths seen once. V was pared by 1 base and J by 14 bases, with 18 bases between. Germline CDR1 and CDR2: SNHLY and FYNNEI. The CDR3 contains 15 residues. This TCR was recovered from a woman between 18 and 29 years old who had recovered from COVID-19. The chain links TRBV2 to TRBJ1-6; D is perhaps TRBD1 (5 bases). The material sequenced was PBMCs or T cells enriched from blood (not recorded which). The CDR3 DNA follows: TGTGCCAGCAGTGAAGACTGGGGCCAAATTGCGGCCCTCCACTTT. Amino acid sequence: CASSEDWGQIAALHF.